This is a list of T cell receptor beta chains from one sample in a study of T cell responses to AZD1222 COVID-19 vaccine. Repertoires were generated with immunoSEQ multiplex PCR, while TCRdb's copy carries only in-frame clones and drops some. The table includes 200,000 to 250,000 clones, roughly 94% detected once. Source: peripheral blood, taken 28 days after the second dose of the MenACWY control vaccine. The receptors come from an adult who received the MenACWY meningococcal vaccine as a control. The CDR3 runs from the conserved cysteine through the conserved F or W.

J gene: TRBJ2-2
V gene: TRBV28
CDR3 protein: CASSGAVTGELFF

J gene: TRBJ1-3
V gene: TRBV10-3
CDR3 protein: CAISVELGNTIYF

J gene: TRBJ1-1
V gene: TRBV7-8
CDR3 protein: CASSLAGTNTEAFF

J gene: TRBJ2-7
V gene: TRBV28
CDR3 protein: CASTAADRGPYEQYF

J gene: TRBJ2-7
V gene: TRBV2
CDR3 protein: CASSEYGDGYEQYF

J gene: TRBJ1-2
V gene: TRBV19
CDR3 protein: CASSPQWTAGSYYGYTF

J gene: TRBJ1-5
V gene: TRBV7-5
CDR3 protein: CVRSCTRGGYSNQPQHF

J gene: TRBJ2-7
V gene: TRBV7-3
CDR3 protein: CASSQGTGNEQYF

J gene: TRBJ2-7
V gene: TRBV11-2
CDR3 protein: CASSLSLAGTYEQYF

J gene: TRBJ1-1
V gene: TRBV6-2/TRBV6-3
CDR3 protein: CASSYGGEAFF

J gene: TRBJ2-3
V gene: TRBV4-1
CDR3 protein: CASSQGARADTQYF

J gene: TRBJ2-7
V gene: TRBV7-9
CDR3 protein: CASSPVGPSSSYEQYF

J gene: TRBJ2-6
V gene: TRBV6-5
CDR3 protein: CASSNGFSGANVLTF

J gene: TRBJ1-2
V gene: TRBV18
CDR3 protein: CASSGEGIYGYTF

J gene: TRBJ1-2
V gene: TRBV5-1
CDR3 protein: CASSLEGSYGYTF

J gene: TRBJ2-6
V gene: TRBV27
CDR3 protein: CASTDVSGANVLTF

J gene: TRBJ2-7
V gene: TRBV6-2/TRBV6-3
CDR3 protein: CASRPQGLYEQYF

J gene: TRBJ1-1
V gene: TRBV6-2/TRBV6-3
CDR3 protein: CASSHRRQGASTEAFF

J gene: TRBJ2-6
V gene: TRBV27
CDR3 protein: CASNITGPSSGANVLTF

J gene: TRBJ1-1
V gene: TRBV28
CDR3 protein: CASSAPGRNTEAFF

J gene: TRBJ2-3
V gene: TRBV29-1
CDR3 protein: CSVEPDVDTQYF

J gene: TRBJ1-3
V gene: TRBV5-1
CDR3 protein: CASSLGGVGDSGNTIYF

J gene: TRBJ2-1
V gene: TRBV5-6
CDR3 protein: CASSLMHRDEQFF

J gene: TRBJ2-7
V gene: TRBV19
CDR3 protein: CASKGAREQYF

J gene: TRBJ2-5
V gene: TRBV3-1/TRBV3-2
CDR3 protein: CASSLQGGETQYF

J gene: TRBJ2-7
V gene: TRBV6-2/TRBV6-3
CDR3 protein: CASSGDRGYYEQYF

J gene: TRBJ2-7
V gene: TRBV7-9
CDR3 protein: CASSLEDGSYEQYF

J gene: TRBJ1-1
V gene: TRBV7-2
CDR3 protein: CASSLTRDWGTEAFF

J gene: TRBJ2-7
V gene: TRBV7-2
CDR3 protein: CASRLGSTYEQYF

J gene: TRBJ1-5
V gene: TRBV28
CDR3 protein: CASSLGGPGQPQHF

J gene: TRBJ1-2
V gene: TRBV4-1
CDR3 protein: CASSGNSYGYTF

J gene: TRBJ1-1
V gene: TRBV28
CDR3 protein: CASSSPGTSMNTEAFF

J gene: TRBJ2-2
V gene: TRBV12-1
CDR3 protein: CASSFDPSQRELGGELFF

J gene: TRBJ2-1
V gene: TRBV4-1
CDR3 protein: CASSQERAGGPEQFF

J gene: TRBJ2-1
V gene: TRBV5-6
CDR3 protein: CASSLERDNEQFF

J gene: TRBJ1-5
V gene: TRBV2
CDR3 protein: CASMAGPGQPQHF

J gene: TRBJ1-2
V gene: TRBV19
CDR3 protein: CASSSGFYGYTF

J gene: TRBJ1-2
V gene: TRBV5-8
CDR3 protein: CASSRTGNYGYTF

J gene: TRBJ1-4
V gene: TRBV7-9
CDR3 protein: CASSSPGQGSANEKLFF

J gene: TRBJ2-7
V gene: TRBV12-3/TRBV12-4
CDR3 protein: CASSLGTGSEQYF